The present TCR beta chain was sequenced within a study of shared T cell receptors in the human thymus. The data were produced by immunoSEQ multiplex PCR, yet TCRdb's version contains in-frame clones alone and is incomplete. In the table there are approximately 760,000 clones, 75% to 90% of which are singletons. The CDR3 has 16 amino acids. The V segment lost 0 bases and the J segment 4 bases; nucleotides outside the gene matches: 8. The germline V gene has CDR1 LGHNA and CDR2 YSLEER. Separately, the same data were catalogued under a study of human thymus T cells. As that report states: Resections removed during corrective heart surgery provided the thymus tissue used. V and J gene usage appeared biased in thymic and blood repertoires. Related research described thymic repertoires that were highly overlapping among unrelated individuals.

The V and J genes are TRBV4-3 and TRBJ1-2, with 7 bases identical to TRBD1. The sample was thymocytes. The clonotype originates from a girl less than two years old with a congenital heart defect. The CDR3 loop reads CASSQDTGDSPYGYTF. CDR3 nucleotides: TGCGCCAGCAGCCAAGATACGGGGGACAGTCCCTATGGCTACACCTTC.